The next 4 T cell receptor beta chains were all read from a single sample in a study of technical replicates of blood from several donors. Data came from immunoSEQ multiplex PCR; TCRdb stores just in-frame clones and leaves some out. The sample includes more than 65,000 clones, 85% to 95% of them seen just once. The sequencing sample was made of T cells isolated from PBMCs. The receptors stem from a human donor in good health.

V usage is TRBV7-9 and J usage is TRBJ2-1; possibly TRBD2 for D (5 bases). Germline CDR1 is SEHNR and CDR2 is FQNEAQ (reference sequence). The CDR3 runs to 14 residues. The V and J ends lost 0 bases and 6 bases respectively, with 9 bases between them. CDR3 region: CASSLALLGNEQFF. For the CDR3, the DNA is TGTGCCAGCAGCTTAGCTCTACTAGGCAATGAGCAGTTCTTC.

The V gene is TRBV29-1, the J gene TRBJ1-1, with D possibly TRBD1 on 5 matching bases. The CDR3 consists of 12 residues. V shed 5 bases and J shed 4 bases, with 11 bases lying between them. Germline V lookup: CDR1 SQVTM, CDR2 ANQGSEA. The CDR3: CSVRWGGTEAFF. Written as DNA, the CDR3 is TGCAGCGTTAGGTGGGGCGGCACTGAAGCTTTCTTT.

The rearrangement joins TRBV28 to TRBJ1-5; D gene unclear. V was trimmed by 2 bases and J by 6 bases, leaving 20 bases between them. Germline CDR1 reads MDHEN; CDR2 reads SYDVKM. The CDR3 is 17 amino acids. CDR3 amino acids: CASSLPEGWMRSQPQHF. The CDR3 DNA follows: TGTGCCAGCAGTTTACCGGAGGGTTGGATGAGAAGTCAGCCCCAGCATTTT.

This chain uses TRBV27 with TRBJ1-5; D is perhaps TRBD1 (5 bases). The V gene's germline CDR1 is MNHEY and CDR2 SMNVEV (reference sequence). The CDR3 totals 13 residues. V was cut by 2 bases and J by 8 bases, with 10 bases left in between. DNA of the CDR3: TGTGCCAGCAGTTTAGGCAGGGTTGAGCCCCAGCATTTT. Translating it yields CASSLGRVEPQHF.